This T cell receptor beta chain was obtained from a study of T cell repertoires in cytomegalovirus infection. Study as a whole: Public TCR beta signatures provided an indication of both CMV infection and a matching HLA type.

TCRdb called the reads again in MiXCR, with one record for every CDR3 protein. Seen here are hundreds of thousands of distinct CDR3 sequences, 20% to 30% observed once, and the top ten hold under 8.5%. Trimming shortened V by 0 bases and J by 2 bases, and 16 bases separated the two germline ends. CDR1 is LGHNA and CDR2 is YSLEER in the germline V gene. This CDR3 has 17 amino acids. This clonotype came up a few times. Its antigen is not known. Study results and caveats: Dominating the ex vivo response were TCR beta clonotypes that were CMV-specific and HLA-C-restricted. People with CMV and the relevant HLA were identified by cumulative public TCR beta family frequency.

This clonotype was obtained from a human donor in good health (CMV status not recorded). Some clones in this sample may be carry-over from other donors' samples. The sample consisted of CD8+ T cells from PBMCs. The chain links TRBV4-3 to TRBJ1-2, with D tentatively TRBD1 (6 bases). CDR3 DNA: TGCGCCAGCAGCCAAGATCTAGGTTCGGGGGGCAACTATGGCTACACCTTC. Translation gives CASSQDLGSGGNYGYTF.